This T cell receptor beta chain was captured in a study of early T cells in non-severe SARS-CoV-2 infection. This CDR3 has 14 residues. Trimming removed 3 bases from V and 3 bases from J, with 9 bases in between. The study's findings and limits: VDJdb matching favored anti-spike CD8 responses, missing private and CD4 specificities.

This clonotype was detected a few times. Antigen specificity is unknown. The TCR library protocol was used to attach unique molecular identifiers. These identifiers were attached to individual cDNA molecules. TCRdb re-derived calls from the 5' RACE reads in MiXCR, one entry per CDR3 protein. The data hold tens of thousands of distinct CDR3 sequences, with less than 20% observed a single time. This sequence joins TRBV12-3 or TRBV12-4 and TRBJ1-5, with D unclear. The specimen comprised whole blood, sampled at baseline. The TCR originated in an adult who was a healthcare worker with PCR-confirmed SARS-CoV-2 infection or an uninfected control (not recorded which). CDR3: CASSLSSHNQPQHF. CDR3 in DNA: TGTGCCAGCAGTTTGTCCAGTCACAATCAGCCCCAGCATTTT.